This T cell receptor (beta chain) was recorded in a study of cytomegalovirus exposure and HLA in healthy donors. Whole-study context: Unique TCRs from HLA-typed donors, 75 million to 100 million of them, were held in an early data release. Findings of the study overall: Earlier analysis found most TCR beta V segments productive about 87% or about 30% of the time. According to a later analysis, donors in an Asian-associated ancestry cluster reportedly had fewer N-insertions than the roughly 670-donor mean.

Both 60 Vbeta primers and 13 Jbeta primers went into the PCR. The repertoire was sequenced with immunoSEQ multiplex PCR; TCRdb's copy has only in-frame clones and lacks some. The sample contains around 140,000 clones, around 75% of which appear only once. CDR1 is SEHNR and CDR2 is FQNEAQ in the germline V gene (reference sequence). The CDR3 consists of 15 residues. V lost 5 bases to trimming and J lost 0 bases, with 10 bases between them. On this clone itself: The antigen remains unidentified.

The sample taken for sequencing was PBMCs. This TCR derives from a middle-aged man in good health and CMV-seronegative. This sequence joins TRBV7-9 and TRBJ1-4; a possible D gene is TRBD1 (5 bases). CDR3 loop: CASSGGSATNEKLFF. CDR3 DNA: TGTGCCAGCAGCGGGGGGAGTGCAACTAATGAAAAACTGTTTTTT.